The 7 T cell receptor beta chains below all came from one sample that was sequenced in a study of T cells in Graves' hyperthyroidism and ophthalmopathy. What was amplified from RNA transcripts were TCR beta CDR3 regions. With the HTBI primer set, the TCR CDR3 went through a first round of RT-PCR. One entry per CDR3 protein, called by TCRdb with MiXCR from the multiplex PCR reads. The repertoire consists of approximately 600,000 distinct CDR3 sequences, with under 15% occurring once and the leading ten covering 4% to 5.5%. Sequenced: blood. The receptors derive from a woman between 35 and 50 years old with Graves' ophthalmopathy.

This clonotype has ten or more counts. This chain uses TRBV28 with TRBJ2-7; possible D gene TRBD1, 6 bases. The V gene lost 5 bases and the J gene lost 2 bases, with 13 bases spanning the gap. Looked up from germline, CDR1 is MDHEN and CDR2 is SYDVKM. This CDR3 contains 14 residues. The DNA of the CDR3 is TGTGCCAGCAGTGAGCAGGGGTTCCCCTACGAGCAGTACTTC. As protein: CASSEQGFPYEQYF.

This clonotype turned up a few times. This chain uses TRBV6-5 with TRBJ2-1; perhaps D is TRBD1 or TRBD2 (6 bases each). CDR3 length: 14 amino acids. Trimming removed 4 bases at V and 10 bases at J, with 17 bases between. The germline CDR1 and CDR2 sequences are MNHEY and SVGAGI. The chain's CDR3 is CASSFGRTGGEQFF. The CDR3 nucleotides read TGTGCCAGCAGTTTCGGACGTACCGGGGGCGAGCAGTTCTTC.

This clonotype was counted at least ten times. V is TRBV27 and J is TRBJ2-2; D is unclear. This CDR3 contains 12 residues. V was trimmed by 4 bases and J by 8 bases, leaving 8 bases between them. Germline-derived CDR1 and CDR2 are MNHEY and SMNVEV (reference sequence). CDR3 bases: TGTGCCAGCAGTTATGGACGGGGGGAGCTGTTTTTT. Its translation: CASSYGRGELFF.

This clonotype showed up many times. The chain combines TRBV15 with TRBJ2-7; 11 bases are shared with TRBD1. The CDR3 loop spans 17 amino acids. Losses at the gene ends were 7 bases for V and 4 bases for J; bases not matched to a gene: 15. Germline lookup yields CDR1 LNHNV and CDR2 YYDKDF (reference sequence). The CDR3 nucleotides are TGTGCCACCATGTGGGCGTTGCGGGACAGGGGGATGTACGAGCAGTACTTC. Encoded protein: CATMWALRDRGMYEQYF.

This clonotype has a handful of counts. This chain uses TRBV6-1 with TRBJ2-6, with D possibly matching TRBD1 (5 bases). Germline CDR1 reads MNHNS; CDR2 reads SASEGT. V was clipped by 6 bases and J by 0 bases, with 12 bases between them. CDR3 length: 16 amino acids. The CDR3 loop is CASSPRQSSGANVLTF. CDR3 bases: TGTGCCAGCAGCCCTCGACAGAGCTCTGGGGCCAACGTCCTGACTTTC.

J is TRBJ1-6 and V is TRBV27, with D hard to call. The CDR3 consists of 13 residues. V shed 6 bases and J shed 13 bases, with 16 bases lying between them. Germline V gene data show CDR1 as MNHEY and CDR2 as SMNVEV (reference sequence). CDR3 residues: CASRGGSSIPLHF. The CDR3 DNA sequence: TGTGCCAGCAGAGGAGGGTCCAGTATTCCCCTCCACTTT.

This clonotype was seen many times. The chain joins TRBV11-1 to TRBJ2-7; 8 bases agree with TRBD1. Germline V gene data show CDR1 as SGHAT and CDR2 as FQDESV (reference sequence). With V trimmed by 4 bases and J by 0 bases, 5 bases remained unmatched. The CDR3 has 15 residues. CDR3 region: CASSWGQASSYEQYF. The DNA for the CDR3 is TGTGCCAGCAGCTGGGGACAGGCCAGCTCCTACGAGCAGTACTTC. Combining the CDR3 with reference TRBV11-1 and TRBJ2-7 gives the whole variable domain EAEVAQSPRYKITEKSQAVAFWCDPISGHATLYWYRQILGQGPELLVQFQDESVVDDSQLPKDRFSAERLKGVDSTLKIQPAELGDSAMYLCASSWGQASSYEQYFGPGTRLTVT.